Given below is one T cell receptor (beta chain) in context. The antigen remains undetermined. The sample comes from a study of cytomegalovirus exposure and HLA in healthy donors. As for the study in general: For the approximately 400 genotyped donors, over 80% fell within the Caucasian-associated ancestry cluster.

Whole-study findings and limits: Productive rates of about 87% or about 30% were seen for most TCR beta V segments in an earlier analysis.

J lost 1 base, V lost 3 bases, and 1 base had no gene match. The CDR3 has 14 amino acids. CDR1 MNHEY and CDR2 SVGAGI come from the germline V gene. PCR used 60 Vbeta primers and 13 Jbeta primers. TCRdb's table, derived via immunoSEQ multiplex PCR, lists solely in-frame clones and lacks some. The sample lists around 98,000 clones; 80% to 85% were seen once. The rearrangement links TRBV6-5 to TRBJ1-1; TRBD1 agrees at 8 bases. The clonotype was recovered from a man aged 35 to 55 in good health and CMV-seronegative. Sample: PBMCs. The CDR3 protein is CASSYTGGNTEAFF. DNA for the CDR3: TGTGCCAGCAGTTATACAGGGGGGAACACTGAAGCTTTCTTT.